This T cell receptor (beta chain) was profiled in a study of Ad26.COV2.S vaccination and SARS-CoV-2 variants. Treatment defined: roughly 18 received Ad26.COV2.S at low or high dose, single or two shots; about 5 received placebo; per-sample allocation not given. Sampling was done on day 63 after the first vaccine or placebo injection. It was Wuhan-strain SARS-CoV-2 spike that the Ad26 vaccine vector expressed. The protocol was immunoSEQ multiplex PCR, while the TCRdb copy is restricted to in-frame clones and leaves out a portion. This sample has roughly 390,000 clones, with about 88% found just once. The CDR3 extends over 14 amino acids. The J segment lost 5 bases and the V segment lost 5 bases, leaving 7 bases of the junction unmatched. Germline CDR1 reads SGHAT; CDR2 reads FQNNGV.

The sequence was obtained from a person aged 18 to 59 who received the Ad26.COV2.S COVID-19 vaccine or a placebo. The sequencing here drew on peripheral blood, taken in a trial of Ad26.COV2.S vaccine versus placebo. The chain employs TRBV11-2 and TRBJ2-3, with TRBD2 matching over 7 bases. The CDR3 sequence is CASSPRGEGDTQYF. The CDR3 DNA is TGTGCCAGCAGCCCCCGGGGGGAGGGAGATACGCAGTATTTT.